This T cell receptor (beta chain) originates from a study of Graves' ophthalmopathy and Graves' hyperthyroidism. Trimming took 10 bases from V and 6 from J, leaving 13 bases between them. The CDR3 runs 11 residues. Germline V gives CDR1 ENHRY, CDR2 SYGVKD. RNA transcripts were the source from which TCR beta CDR3 regions were amplified. Second-round multiplex PCR came after a first-round RT-PCR that employed HTBI primers. Each CDR3 protein is one row after TCRdb ran MiXCR on the multiplex PCR reads. The sample holds around 1.1 million distinct CDR3 sequences; less than 45% are singletons and the top ten take around 10%.

The sequence came from an adult man with Graves' hyperthyroidism. The specimen sequenced was peripheral blood or thyroid tissue (not recorded which). J is TRBJ2-7 and V is TRBV10-3, with D perhaps given as TRBD1 or TRBD2 (5 bases each). The CDR3, as DNA: TGTGCCAGCACCGAGGGACGCGAGCAGTACTTC. As protein: CASTEGREQYF.